The 30 T cell receptor beta chains reported below all come from one sample, sequenced in a study of OX40 agonist ivuxolimab in advanced cancers. Produced via immunoSEQ multiplex PCR; TCRdb's table is partial and in-frame only. The data hold some 60,000 clones, with about 85% observed a single time. This sample comprised CD4+ or CD8+ T cells sorted from blood, obtained in a trial of the OX40 agonist ivuxolimab. These receptors came from an adult with an advanced solid tumor such as melanoma, head and neck, liver or kidney cancer.

The chain has TRBV5-6 and TRBJ2-5, with 9 positions matching TRBD1. Trimming took 2 bases from V and 5 from J; bases not matched to a gene: 4. The CDR3 sequence is 14 residues long. The germline CDR1 and CDR2 sequences are SGHDT and YYEEEE. The CDR3 protein is CASSFGTGLETQYF. DNA of the CDR3: TGTGCCAGCAGCTTTGGGACAGGGTTGGAGACCCAGTACTTC.

V and J are TRBV30 and TRBJ2-3; 9 nucleotides align to TRBD1. Per the germline V gene, CDR1 is GTSNPN and CDR2 is SVGIG (reference sequence). V dropped 0 bases and J dropped 6; count of bases not matched to a gene: 4. The CDR3 is 14 amino acids. CDR3: CAWSVRQGVDTQYF. As DNA, the CDR3 is TGTGCCTGGAGTGTCCGACAGGGGGTCGATACGCAGTATTTT.

The rearrangement joins TRBV6-5 to TRBJ2-5; D tentatively reads TRBD1 or TRBD2 (6 bases each). Per germline, CDR1 MNHEY and CDR2 SVGAGI. The CDR3 contains 15 residues. V dropped 1 base and J dropped 6 bases, with 15 bases sitting between them. CDR3: CASSYYSRGAKTQYF. The CDR3, as DNA: TGTGCCAGCAGTTACTACTCTAGGGGGGCTAAGACCCAGTACTTC.

The CDR3 region is CASSRTGQGVNTQYF. CDR3 nucleotide sequence: TGTGCCAGCAGCCGAACGGGACAGGGGGTCAATACGCAGTATTTT. The chain recombines TRBV11-2 with TRBJ2-3, with 11 bases lining up with TRBD1. V dropped 5 bases and J dropped 7; count of bases not matched to a gene: 8. The length of the CDR3 is 15 residues. CDR1 and CDR2 (germline): SGHAT, FQNNGV.

The CDR3 bases are TGTGCCAGCAGCTCTGAAGGGGATGGCTACACCTTC. Its protein is CASSSEGDGYTF. The gene calls are TRBV11-2 and TRBJ1-2; D possibly corresponds to TRBD1 (5 bases). Germline V gives CDR1 SGHAT, CDR2 FQNNGV. The length of the CDR3 is 12 residues. The germline V and J ends were trimmed by 4 bases and 6 bases, with 9 bases remaining between them.

This chain links TRBV30 with TRBJ1-1; 8 nucleotides match TRBD1. J was trimmed by 1 base and V by 0 bases; bases with no gene match: 1. In germline, CDR1 is GTSNPN, CDR2 SVGIG (reference sequence). CDR3 length: 14 amino acids. The CDR3 loop is CAWSVRGRNTEAFF. The CDR3 DNA reads as TGTGCCTGGAGTGTCAGGGGGCGGAACACTGAAGCTTTCTTT. The whole variable domain, remainder taken from reference TRBV30 and TRBJ1-1, is SQTIHQWPATLVQPVGSPLSLECTVEGTSNPNLYWYRQAAGRGLQLLFYSVGIGQISSEVPQNLSASRPQDRQFILSSKKLLLSDSGFYLCAWSVRGRNTEAFFGQGTRLTVV.

This clone was seen once. The genes are TRBV13 and TRBJ2-1, with TRBD2 matching over 8 bases. Unmatched junction bases numbered 7, after V lost 0 bases and J lost 9 bases. Germline CDR1 is PRHDT and CDR2 is FYEKMQ (reference sequence). This CDR3 spans 15 amino acids. The CDR3 DNA reads as TGTGCCAGCAGCTTAGGCCTAGCGGGTACGGGTGAGCAGTTCTTC. This sequence encodes CASSLGLAGTGEQFF.

The chain has TRBV7-3 and TRBJ1-1, with 7 bases identical to TRBD1. The V and J ends lost 4 bases and 10 bases, in that order; junction bases with no gene match: 9. Germline CDR1 SGHTA, CDR2 FQGTGA. The CDR3 extends over 13 amino acids. The chain's CDR3 is CASSSDRQGVAFF. In DNA, the CDR3 is TGTGCCAGCAGCTCAGACCGACAGGGTGTAGCTTTCTTT.

The chain recombines TRBV11-2 with TRBJ1-2; 11 bases line up with TRBD1. Germline V CDR1 and CDR2: SGHAT, FQNNGV. The J segment lost 4 bases and the V segment lost 5 bases, leaving 6 bases of the junction unmatched. CDR3 length: 15 residues. The CDR3 here is CASSTGQGGAYGYTF. DNA for the CDR3: TGTGCCAGCAGCACGGGACAGGGGGGGGCCTATGGCTACACCTTC.

This chain links TRBV9 with TRBJ2-3; 8 bases line up with TRBD2. Germline CDR1 SGDLS, CDR2 YYNGEE. This CDR3 contains 16 residues. V lost 2 bases, J lost 2 bases, and 7 bases stayed unmatched. In DNA form, the CDR3 reads TGTGCCAGCAGCGTCCTATTTAGCGGGGCCACAGATACGCAGTATTTT. Protein sequence: CASSVLFSGATDTQYF.

The genes are TRBV28 and TRBJ1-1; D is uncertain. The CDR3 sequence is 12 residues long. Germline V gives CDR1 MDHEN, CDR2 SYDVKM. V shed 4 bases and J shed 7 bases, with 10 bases lying between them. The DNA of the CDR3 is TGTGCCAGCAGTTCCGGGCCTAGTGAAGCTTTCTTT. It encodes CASSSGPSEAFF.

This chain links TRBV5-4 with TRBJ2-3; unclear D gene. The CDR3 has 14 residues. The germline V gene encodes CDR1 SGHNT and CDR2 YYREEE (reference sequence). V was pared by 1 base and J by 0 bases, with 6 bases between. CDR3: CASSLIISTDTQYF. The DNA of the CDR3 is TGTGCCAGCAGCTTGATAATAAGCACAGATACGCAGTATTTT.

Only a few counts were recorded for this clone. The rearrangement joins TRBV4-2 to TRBJ2-5; perhaps TRBD1 as D (6 bases). V was clipped by 3 bases and J by 4 bases, with 15 bases between them. CDR1 is LGHNA, CDR2 YNFKEQ, per germline. The CDR3 loop spans 15 amino acids. The CDR3 spells CASSHRQAAAETQYF. CDR3 sequence (DNA): TGTGCCAGCAGCCACAGACAGGCGGCAGCAGAGACCCAGTACTTC.

V gene TRBV2 combines with J gene TRBJ2-3; 15 bases are shared with TRBD2. The CDR3 length is 18 residues. Germline trimming cut 5 bases from V and 4 bases from J; bases unmatched to any gene: 10. The germline CDR1 and CDR2 sequences are SNHLY and FYNNEI. The CDR3 DNA follows: TGTGCCAGCAGTAATCCCGGGACTAGCGGGAGGTGGGCAGATACGCAGTATTTT. This encodes CASSNPGTSGRWADTQYF.

The chain recombines TRBV7-2 with TRBJ2-5; D may be TRBD2 (5 bases). The germline V gene has CDR1 SGHTA and CDR2 FQGNSA. CDR3 length: 15 residues. V was shortened by 1 base and J by 5 bases, with 14 bases between the two germline ends. The CDR3 sequence: CASSLGGFGWETQYF. CDR3 bases: TGTGCCAGCAGCTTAGGAGGGTTCGGGTGGGAGACCCAGTACTTC. Full variable domain (missing parts from reference TRBV7-2 and TRBJ2-5): GAGVSQSPSNKVTEKGKDVELRCDPISGHTALYWYRQSLGQGLEFLIYFQGNSAPDKSGLPSDRFSAERTGGSVSTLTIQRTQQEDSAVYLCASSLGGFGWETQYFGPGTRLLVL.

V is TRBV4-1 and J is TRBJ2-3; D may be TRBD1 (5 bases). Trimming took 0 bases from V and 5 from J, leaving 27 bases between them. The germline V gene has CDR1 MGHRA and CDR2 YSYEKL. The CDR3 extends over 20 amino acids. As DNA, the CDR3 is TGCGCCAGCAGCCAAGACCCCAGGGTGATCAGGTCAGATAGTCGAGATACGCAGTATTTT. Protein: CASSQDPRVIRSDSRDTQYF.

CDR3 region: CASSGQRHPNEQFF. The CDR3 region has the DNA TGTGCCAGCAGTGGACAGCGACACCCCAATGAGCAGTTCTTC. The genes are TRBV25-1 and TRBJ2-1; D may be TRBD1 (5 bases). The CDR3 has 14 amino acids. CDR1 and CDR2 (germline): MGHDK, SYGVNS. Trimming took off 4 bases at V and 6 bases at J, with 13 bases between the two ends.

V is TRBV29-1 and J is TRBJ1-5, with D unclear. V lost 8 bases and J 6 bases, leaving 14 bases between the germline ends. The CDR3 spans 12 residues. Germline V gene sequence: CDR1 SQVTM, CDR2 ANQGSEA. CDR3 in amino acids: CSPPPVGQPQHF. In DNA, the CDR3 is TGCAGCCCCCCCCCGGTGGGTCAGCCCCAGCATTTT.

J is TRBJ1-3 and V is TRBV6-6, with TRBD1 matching 9 bases. CDR1 and CDR2 (germline): MNHNY, SVGAGI (reference sequence). The ends lost 5 bases at V and 4 bases at J; junction bases unmatched: 6. This CDR3 is 15 amino acids long. The chain's CDR3 is CASSTNRGLGNTIYF. CDR3 nucleotides: TGTGCCAGCAGTACGAACAGGGGGCTAGGAAACACCATATATTTT.

The chain is built from TRBV4-1 and TRBJ2-5; TRBD2 agrees at 11 bases. The ends lost 5 bases at V and 5 bases at J; junction bases unmatched: 10. The germline CDR1 and CDR2 sequences are MGHRA and YSYEKL. The CDR3 totals 16 residues. The CDR3: CASSYRSSGGYETQYF. CDR3 bases: TGCGCCAGCAGCTATAGATCTAGCGGGGGGTACGAGACCCAGTACTTC.

The gene calls are TRBV30 and TRBJ2-1; 8 bases fit TRBD1. CDR1 is GTSNPN, CDR2 SVGIG, per germline (reference sequence). The CDR3 is 15 residues long. J lost 3 bases, V lost 2 bases, and 6 bases had no gene match. The CDR3 protein is CAWSQGQGDYNEQFF. DNA for the CDR3: TGTGCCTGGAGTCAAGGACAGGGCGACTACAATGAGCAGTTCTTC.

This rearrangement joins TRBV23-1 to TRBJ2-7; 7 nucleotides agree with TRBD2. TRBV23-1 is sorted into the ORF group, with uncertain function. J lost 1 base, V lost 7 bases, and 7 bases had no gene match. The CDR3 extends over 14 amino acids. CDR3 residues: CASIREGRSYEQYF. As DNA, the CDR3 is TGCGCCAGCATCAGGGAGGGGAGGTCCTACGAGCAGTACTTC.

This chain links TRBV9 with TRBJ1-5, with 9 bases identical to TRBD1. CDR1 and CDR2 (germline): SGDLS, YYNGEE. The junction had 4 bases not matched to a gene; V was cut back by 2 bases and J by 4 bases. The CDR3 has 15 residues. The CDR3 spells CASSVSGTGNQPQHF. CDR3 in DNA: TGTGCCAGCAGCGTCTCCGGGACAGGGAATCAGCCCCAGCATTTT.

J is TRBJ2-7 and V is TRBV13, with 8 bases lining up with TRBD1. Trimming removed 0 bases from V and 1 base from J; junction bases left unmatched: 8. Germline loops: CDR1 PRHDT, CDR2 FYEKMQ (reference sequence). This CDR3 contains 17 residues. The CDR3 loop is CASSLGLLTGVSYEQYF. As DNA, the CDR3 is TGTGCCAGCAGCTTAGGCCTGTTGACAGGGGTTTCCTACGAGCAGTACTTC.

The rearrangement uses TRBV14 and TRBJ1-3, with unresolved D. The CDR3 covers 14 residues. Germline values: CDR1 SGHDN, CDR2 FVKESK. Trimming removed 3 bases at V and 4 bases at J, with 10 bases between. CDR3 nucleotides: TGTGCCAGCAGCCAGCGGGGAACAGGAAACACCATATATTTT. This codes for CASSQRGTGNTIYF.

The rearrangement uses TRBV25-1 and TRBJ2-7; D possibly matches TRBD1 or TRBD2 (5 bases each). CDR1 is MGHDK and CDR2 is SYGVNS in the germline V gene. Trimming removed 3 bases at V and 0 bases at J, with 15 bases between. CDR3 length equals 16 residues. The CDR3: CASSEPGPLLSYEQYF. CDR3 DNA: TGTGCCAGCAGTGAGCCGGGACCCCTCCTCTCCTACGAGCAGTACTTC.

The rearrangement uses TRBV27 and TRBJ1-4, with D perhaps TRBD1 (6 bases). Per germline, CDR1 MNHEY and CDR2 SMNVEV (reference sequence). CDR3 length equals 16 residues. Trimming removed 6 bases at V and 1 base at J, with 15 bases between. In DNA, the CDR3 is TGTGCCAGCAGCAACTCAAAGGGGGGAACTAATGAAAAACTGTTTTTT. It codes for CASSNSKGGTNEKLFF.

A word on this clone: Other DNA sequences in this specimen translate into the identical CDR3. The chain employs TRBV2 and TRBJ1-1; TRBD1 might be the D (5 bases). V was shortened by 8 bases and J by 4 bases, with 14 bases between the two germline ends. CDR1 is SNHLY and CDR2 is FYNNEI in the germline V gene. This CDR3 is 13 amino acids long. The CDR3 nucleotides are TGTGCCAGCCTCAGGGACGCGGGCACTGAAGCTTTCTTT. It is translated as CASLRDAGTEAFF.

The CDR3: CASSFSVITGELFF. CDR3 in DNA: TGTGCCAGCAGTTTTTCAGTTATAACCGGGGAGCTGTTTTTT. This chain links TRBV27 with TRBJ2-2; D unclear. CDR3 length: 14 residues. V dropped 3 bases and J dropped 5 bases, with 10 bases sitting between them. The germline V gene has CDR1 MNHEY and CDR2 SMNVEV (reference sequence).

This sequence joins TRBV6-1 and TRBJ2-1, with unresolved D. The CDR3 spans 11 residues. V gave up 5 bases and J gave up 15 bases, with 14 bases separating them. Germline V gene lookup returns CDR1 MNHNS and CDR2 SASEGT. The CDR3 reads CASSTDLLGFF. Here the CDR3 DNA reads TGTGCCAGCAGTACGGACCTCCTGGGGTTCTTC.